This T cell receptor beta chain was observed in a study of cytomegalovirus exposure and HLA in healthy donors. 13 Jbeta primers and 60 Vbeta primers were used for the PCR. TCRdb's copy holds only in-frame clones and misses some; the assay was immunoSEQ multiplex PCR. Its listing shows 100,000 to 150,000 clones. The germline V gene has CDR1 SGHRS and CDR2 YFSETQ. With 0 bases clipped from V and 5 bases from J, the junction kept 1 base outside the gene matches. The CDR3 consists of 14 residues. To note about this clone: Its target is unknown.

Study results and caveats: The likely origin of a cluster of highly shared sequence variants was a sequencing artifact. Usually a TCR sequence was rare, but some public TCRs were found in many donors. HLA alleles were associated with around 17,000 TCR beta sequences in a later analysis at 0.05 false discovery rate.

This TCR was sampled from a woman aged 40 to 50 in good health and CMV-seropositive. The V call is TRBV5-1, the J call TRBJ2-2, with 7 positions matching TRBD2. Sample: PBMCs. The CDR3 reads CASSLDGRTGELFF. The CDR3, as DNA: TGCGCCAGCAGCTTGGACGGGAGGACCGGGGAGCTGTTTTTT. The whole variable domain, remainder taken from reference TRBV5-1 and TRBJ2-2, is KAGVTQTPRYLIKTRGQQVTLSCSPISGHRSVSWYQQTPGQGLQFLFEYFSETQRNKGNFPGRFSGRQFSNSRSEMNVSTLELGDSALYLCASSLDGRTGELFFGEGSRLTVL.